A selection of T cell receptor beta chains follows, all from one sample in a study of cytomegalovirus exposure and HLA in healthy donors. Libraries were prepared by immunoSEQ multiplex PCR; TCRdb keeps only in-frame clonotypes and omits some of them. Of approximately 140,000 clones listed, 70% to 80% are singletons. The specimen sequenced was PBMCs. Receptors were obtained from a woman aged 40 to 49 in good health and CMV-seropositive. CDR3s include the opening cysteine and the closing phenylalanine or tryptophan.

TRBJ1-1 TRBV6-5 CARASGQANTEAFF
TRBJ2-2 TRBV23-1 CASTRAGELFF
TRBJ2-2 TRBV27 CASRPRGVDTGELFF
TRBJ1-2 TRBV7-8 CASSLASVVAF
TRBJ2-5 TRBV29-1 CSVRTGRQETQYF
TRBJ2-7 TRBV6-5 CASSYGLAGYEQYF
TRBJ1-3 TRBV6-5 CASRPGPGNTIYF
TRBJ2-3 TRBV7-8 CASSLAPGAGATDTQYF
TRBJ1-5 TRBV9 CASSVGGQGGRPQHF
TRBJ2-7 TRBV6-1 CASTRGLAGAGEQYF
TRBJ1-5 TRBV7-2 CASSRQTNQPQHF
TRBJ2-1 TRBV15 CATSRGGTSASGEQFF
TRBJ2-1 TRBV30 CAWRGGTSGSLGFF
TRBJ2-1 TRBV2 CASSPLGTSGREYNEQFF
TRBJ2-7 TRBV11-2 CASSFYGTRHEQYF
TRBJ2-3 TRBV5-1 CASSQPGDTQYF
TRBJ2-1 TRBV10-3 CAIRPTDKTEQFF
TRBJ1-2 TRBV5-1 CASTEGNDYGYTF
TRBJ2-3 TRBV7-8 CASSMASGSTDTQYF
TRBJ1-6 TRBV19 CASKGVNSPLHF
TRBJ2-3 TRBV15 CATSRAWTGRADTQYF
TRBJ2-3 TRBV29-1 CSVGGGRTDTQYF
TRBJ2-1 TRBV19 CATGTAAQFF
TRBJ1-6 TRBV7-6 CASSSSGTGVKVHF
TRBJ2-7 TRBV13 CASSLDPRQAEQYF
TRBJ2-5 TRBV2 CASKGIAGVRRQETQYF
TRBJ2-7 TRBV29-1 CSGLGVKGEQYF
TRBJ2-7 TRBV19 CASSLGQGISEQYF
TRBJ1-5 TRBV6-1 CASSDANLDNQPQHF
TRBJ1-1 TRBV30 CAWSVRRGANTEAFF
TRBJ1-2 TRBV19 CASSLRQGRNYGYTF
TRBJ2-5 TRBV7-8 CASSFPGGETQYF
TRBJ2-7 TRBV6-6 CASSYGGRGVKEQYF
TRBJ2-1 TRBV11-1 CASSSSGNRNEQFF
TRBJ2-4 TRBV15 CATSRGGTEKNIQYF
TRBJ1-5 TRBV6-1 CASVLNGYQPQHF
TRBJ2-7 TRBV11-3 CASSSTRDSSYEQYF
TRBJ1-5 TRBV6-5 CASSYSSGDQPQHF
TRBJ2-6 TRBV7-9 CASSLVGGSGANVLTF
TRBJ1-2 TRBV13 CASSSPLDRGGGYTF
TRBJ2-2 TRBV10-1 CASSEPNIAGGMNTGELFF
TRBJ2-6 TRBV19 CAVQGPSGANVLTF
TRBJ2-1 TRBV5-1 CASSSMDRAGTSEPYNEQFF
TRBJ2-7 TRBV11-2 CASSLAPSYEQYF
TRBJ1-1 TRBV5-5 CASSLVAGGNTEAFF
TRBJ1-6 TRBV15 CATSRVGGNSPLHF
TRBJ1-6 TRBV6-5 CASSYGWGRDNSPLHF
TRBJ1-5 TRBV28 CASSLGDRNPNQPRHF